This T cell receptor beta chain derives from a study of cytomegalovirus exposure and HLA in healthy donors. About this clone: Its cognate antigen is unknown.

The V end was cut by 5 bases, the J end by 6 bases, with 15 bases between. The CDR3 spans 14 residues. Germline CDR1 SGHVS, CDR2 FQNEAQ. A multiplex PCR was run with 60 Vbeta primers and 13 Jbeta primers. Sequencing was performed with immunoSEQ multiplex PCR; in TCRdb, only in-frame clones are kept and a portion is missing. Of 65,000 to 80,000 clones listed, under 85% are singletons. Findings and limits, study-wide: Later on, an analysis tied approximately 17,000 TCR beta sequences to HLA alleles at 0.05 false discovery rate. Sequencing likely produced, as an artifact, a cluster of highly shared sequence variants.

V and J are TRBV7-8 and TRBJ2-3; TRBD2 is a possible D gene (6 bases). This TCR was sampled from a woman in her thirties or forties in good health and CMV-seropositive. The sample comprised PBMCs. Written as DNA, the CDR3 is TGTGCCAGCAGCCTCGGGAGTACATGGGATACGCAGTATTTT. This encodes CASSLGSTWDTQYF.